The rows below give T cell receptor beta chains drawn from one sample of a study of neurological immune-mediated disorders. TCRdb independently ran MiXCR on the 5' RACE reads; one entry per CDR3 protein. The repertoire holds 30,000 to 40,000 distinct CDR3 sequences, with about 3.8% as singletons. The sample taken for sequencing was PBMCs. Receptors originate from a man in his thirties or forties with multiple sclerosis. Each CDR3 is given with its conserved first and last residue. The D gene is left open where the match is weak. Clone size is shown for a subset of rows, as once, few, many or a class of expanded clone.

TRBV12-3/TRBV12-4,TRBJ2-1,TRBD1,many,TGTGCCAGCACCAGAGGACAGGGCGGCAATGAGCAGTTCTTC,CASTRGQGGNEQFF
TRBV20-1,TRBJ2-1,.,many,TGCAGTGCTTCCTGGGGGTCCGGCCTGACAGGCCAGCTTACGTACAATGAGCAGTTCTTC,CSASWGSGLTGQLTYNEQFF
TRBV5-1,TRBJ1-1,TRBD1,many,TGCGCCAGCAGACCCGGGGACAGGGGGACTGAAGCTTTCTTT,CASRPGDRGTEAFF
TRBV29-1,TRBJ1-1,.,many,TGCAGCGTTGATCAGGGGCTGGCCACTGAAGCTTTCTTT,CSVDQGLATEAFF
TRBV5-1,TRBJ1-4,.,many,TGCGCCAGCAGCTTGGATGGAGCAGGGACCGAAAAACTGTTTTTT,CASSLDGAGTEKLFF
TRBV19,TRBJ2-1,.,many,TGTGCCAGTAAGCCAGCGGAATACAATGAGCAGTTCTTC,CASKPAEYNEQFF
TRBV20-1,TRBJ1-2,TRBD1,many,TGCAGTGCTAGGATTCCGGACAGGGGCACTTATGGCTACACCTTC,CSARIPDRGTYGYTF
TRBV20-1,TRBJ1-4,.,.,TGCAGTGCTATTGACAACGTAGGTGAAAAACTGTTTTTT,CSAIDNVGEKLFF
TRBV20-1,TRBJ1-2,TRBD1,few,TGCAGTGCTATAAGACAGGGCGAGGACTATGGCTACACCTTC,CSAIRQGEDYGYTF
TRBV27,TRBJ1-2,.,many,TGTGCCAGCAGTGTACGACACCCCTATGGCTACACCTTC,CASSVRHPYGYTF
TRBV7-2,TRBJ2-7,.,many,TGTGCCAGCAGCTTAGCGGTGTCGGTAGGATACGAGCAGTACTTC,CASSLAVSVGYEQYF
TRBV12-3/TRBV12-4,TRBJ2-1,.,many,TGTGCCAGCAGTTTTTGGCGGGCGGGACGTCCGACCGACAATGAGCAGTTCTTC,CASSFWRAGRPTDNEQFF
TRBV5-1,TRBJ2-7,TRBD1,many,TGCGCCAGCAGCTTAGTCCGGACAGGGGCTGGCGAGCAGTACTTC,CASSLVRTGAGEQYF
TRBV27,TRBJ1-2,.,.,TGTGCCAGCAGCCCTAATGGACGGGAAGCCTTCTATGGCTACACCTTC,CASSPNGREAFYGYTF
TRBV5-1,TRBJ1-2,.,medium-sized,TGCGCCAGCTCTGATGGAGGGAATGGCTACACCTTC,CASSDGGNGYTF
TRBV20-1,TRBJ1-5,.,many,TGCAGTGCTAGATTAAAGAGGGGACCTGCGGCCGGCCTAAACCCTAGCAATCAGCCCCAGAATTTT,CSARLKRGPAAGLNPSNQPQNF
TRBV25-1,TRBJ1-1,TRBD1,many,TGTGCCAGCAGACGGACAGGGCCGAACACTGAAGCTTTCTTT,CASRRTGPNTEAFF
TRBV20-1,TRBJ1-4,.,many,TGCAGTGCTAGGACAGCCATAGGAAAACTGTTTTTT,CSARTAIGKLFF
TRBV12-3/TRBV12-4,TRBJ1-4,TRBD1,many,TGTGCCAGCAGACGGGACAGGACAACTAATGAAAAACTGTTTTTT,CASRRDRTTNEKLFF
TRBV20-1,TRBJ1-5,.,many,TGCAGTGCTAGCCTACTGAGGGGCAATCAGCCCCAGCATTTT,CSASLLRGNQPQHF
TRBV3-1,TRBJ2-1,.,few,TGTGCCAGCAGCCAAGTACACGAGCAGTTCTTC,CASSQVHEQFF
TRBV14,TRBJ1-1,.,many,TGTGCCAGCAGCCAACGCCGGGAGTTGAACACTGAAGCTTTCTTT,CASSQRRELNTEAFF
TRBV12-3/TRBV12-4,TRBJ2-5,.,many,TGTGCCAGCACCTTAAGGGGGGCGGAGGTCCAAGAGACCCAGTACTTC,CASTLRGAEVQETQYF
TRBV18,TRBJ2-5,.,few,TGTGCCAGCTCACCTCGGGACGAGACCCAGTACTTC,CASSPRDETQYF
TRBV20-1,TRBJ2-7,.,many,TGCAGTGCTAGGTTCGACAGCCCAGACTACGAGCAGTACTTC,CSARFDSPDYEQYF
TRBV11-3,TRBJ2-6,.,many,TGTGCCAGCAGCTTAGTACGTTTCTCTGGGGCCAACGTCCTGACTTTC,CASSLVRFSGANVLTF
TRBV10-3,TRBJ1-6,TRBD1,many,TGTGCCATCAGTGAGGACAGGGTTTCACCCCTCCACTTT,CAISEDRVSPLHF
TRBV5-1,TRBJ2-7,.,.,TGCGCCAGCAGCTTGGCCGAAGGATCCGAGAAGTACTTC,CASSLAEGSEKYF
TRBV6-5,TRBJ2-7,.,medium-sized,TGTGCCAGCAGTCAAATAAACCCCGGGGTGGGGAACGAGCAGTACTTC,CASSQINPGVGNEQYF
TRBV20-1,TRBJ2-7,TRBD1,many,TGCAGTGCTAGAAGAGGGGGCGCGGGCGAGCAGTACTTC,CSARRGGAGEQYF
TRBV20-1,TRBJ2-7,TRBD1,.,TGCAGTGCCCTAGTAGGGACAGGGCCCTACGAGCAGTACTTC,CSALVGTGPYEQYF
TRBV20-1,TRBJ1-3,.,many,TGCAGTGCTAGGCGACAGGTGGCTGGAAACACCATATATTTT,CSARRQVAGNTIYF
TRBV7-9,TRBJ1-2,TRBD1,many,TGTGCCAGCAGCTCGACAGGGGGAGATGGCTACACCTTC,CASSSTGGDGYTF
TRBV5-1,TRBJ2-3,.,few,TGCGCCAGCAGCTTGGATATTGCACAGCTTAGCACAGATACGCAGTATTTT,CASSLDIAQLSTDTQYF
TRBV10-3,TRBJ1-6,.,few,TGTGCCATCAGACCCGGGACGGCGGGTTCACCCCTCAACTTT,CAIRPGTAGSPLNF
TRBV12-3/TRBV12-4,TRBJ2-7,.,many,TGTGCCAGCAGTTTCGTTGGCACCTACGAGCAGTACTTC,CASSFVGTYEQYF
TRBV20-1,TRBJ2-7,TRBD1,many,TGCAGTGCTAGGAGGGGGCGATACGAGCAGTACTTC,CSARRGRYEQYF
TRBV20-1,TRBJ1-4,.,few,TGCAGTGCTAGGGGGTCAGATGAAAAACTGTTTTTT,CSARGSDEKLFF
TRBV6-2/TRBV6-3,TRBJ1-5,.,few,TGTGCCAGCAGTTACGACGATCAGCCCCAGCATTTT,CASSYDDQPQHF
TRBV7-7,TRBJ2-7,.,few,TGTGCTAGCAGCCAGGGGTCCACCTACGAGCAGTACTTC,CASSQGSTYEQYF
TRBV3-1,TRBJ2-1,.,many,TGTGCCAGCAGTTGGGACGTGAGCTCCTACAATGAGCAGTTCTTC,CASSWDVSSYNEQFF
TRBV5-1,TRBJ1-2,TRBD1,few,TGCGCCAGCAGCGTCACCGGGACAGGCTATGGCTACACCTTC,CASSVTGTGYGYTF
TRBV5-1,TRBJ1-5,TRBD1,many,TGCGCCAGCAGCTTGGGGACAGGGGGCTACAATCAGCCCCAGCATTTT,CASSLGTGGYNQPQHF
TRBV7-2,TRBJ2-2,TRBD2,few,TGTGCCAGCAGCTCCAGCGGGGCTGACACCGGGGAGCTGTTTTTT,CASSSSGADTGELFF
TRBV6-6,TRBJ2-3,.,many,TGTGCCAGCAGTTATCAGGGAAGCACAGATACGCAGTATTTT,CASSYQGSTDTQYF
TRBV12-3/TRBV12-4,TRBJ1-2,.,many,TGTGCCAGCAGTTTTAGGGGGACCCGGACCTTC,CASSFRGTRTF
TRBV10-3,TRBJ1-2,.,many,TGTGCCATCAGTGATGACCAGGGCTATGGCTACACCTTC,CAISDDQGYGYTF
TRBV6-5,TRBJ1-5,.,many,TGTGCCAGCAGTTACTCGGCCCCATCGTTTGGGAGCAATCAGCCCCAGCATTTT,CASSYSAPSFGSNQPQHF
TRBV20-1,TRBJ1-5,TRBD1,many,TGCAGTGCTACCCCCCTTCCTGGCAGGGGGCGGCTTAGTCAGCCCCAGCATTTT,CSATPLPGRGRLSQPQHF
TRBV5-1,TRBJ2-1,.,many,TGCGCCAGCTCGTATTCTGGGGTCTCCTACAATGAGCAGTTCTTC,CASSYSGVSYNEQFF